This TCR beta chain is from a study of CD8+ T cells in alopecia areata. Isolated RNA was reverse transcribed into cDNA used as the sequencing template. Only in-frame clones appear in the TCRdb table, and some are missing; sequencing was by immunoSEQ multiplex PCR. The data contain 210,000 or so clones, 66% of them singletons. As for treatment: oral pan-JAK inhibitor, 5-10 mg twice daily. Deletions cut 7 bases from V and 0 bases from J, with 9 bases between. The CDR3 is made up of 13 amino acids. Per the germline V gene, CDR1 is LNHNV and CDR2 is YYDKDF (reference sequence). This specimen was CD4+ T cells sorted from blood, taken between weeks 43 and 45, from a patient treated with tofacitinib. V is TRBV15 and J is TRBJ2-5; D assignment may be TRBD1 or TRBD2 (5 bases each). This TCR was sampled from a human donor with alopecia areata. The CDR3 DNA is TGTGCCACCAACCGGGACCACCAAGAGACCCAGTACTTC. Protein product: CATNRDHQETQYF.